Included here is one TCR beta chain sequence, with context. The sample originates from a study of blood T cells in healthy people across ages. Primers used in a second PCR of about 6 to 12 cycles were a sample-barcoded 5' primer and a J-beta primer mix. Each CDR3 protein is one row after TCRdb ran MiXCR on the 5' RACE reads. The sample lists under 800,000 distinct CDR3 sequences, 21% occurring once. Germline CDR1 and CDR2: MNHNS and SASEGT. CDR3 length equals 15 residues. The V end lost 4 bases, the J end lost 0 bases, and 12 bases lay between the germline ends. Specimen: blood. The chain combines TRBV6-1 with TRBJ2-5; tentatively, D is TRBD1 (6 bases). The TCR comes from a man between 65 and 80 years old in good health. CDR3 in amino acids: CASSALGHNQETQYF. The CDR3 region has the DNA TGTGCCAGCAGTGCCTTGGGACATAACCAAGAGACCCAGTACTTC.